This T cell receptor (beta chain) was sequenced during a study of T-cell reconstitution after alpha-beta-depleted transplantation in children. V was trimmed by 4 bases and J by 7 bases, leaving 7 bases between them. CDR3 size: 12 residues. CDR1 MNHEY and CDR2 SVGEGT come from the germline V gene. A TCRbeta library incorporating unique molecular identifiers was prepared. TCRdb used MiXCR to reprocess the PCR reads, holding one entry per CDR3 protein. This table has some 840,000 distinct CDR3 sequences, about 16% appearing once. The clonotype was recovered from a male patient aged 10 to 17 who had a stem cell transplant for acute lymphoblastic leukemia, so the T cells may come from the graft donor. Sequences were derived from PBMCs, mostly from graft donor cells, sampled 360 days after TCRalphabeta/CD19-depleted stem cell transplant. V usage is TRBV6-2 or TRBV6-3 and J usage is TRBJ2-2, with D unclear. CDR3 DNA: TGTGCCAGCAGTTGGGTCGTCGGGGAGCTGTTTTTT. Translated: CASSWVVGELFF.